The clone carrying this TCR beta chain was counted many times. Its antigen is still unknown. The data derive from a study of T cells in Graves' hyperthyroidism and ophthalmopathy. The study, taken as a whole, reports: The authors' 13 V-J model separated ophthalmopathy from stable hyperthyroidism.

TCR beta CDR3 region amplification was performed from RNA transcripts. HTBI primers were employed in a first-round RT-PCR of the TCR CDR3. Each CDR3 protein gets one entry after TCRdb re-called the multiplex PCR reads with MiXCR. The sample has roughly 280,000 distinct CDR3 sequences; about a sixth are singletons. With 7 bases clipped from V and 5 bases from J, the junction kept 4 bases outside the gene matches. This CDR3 is 13 amino acids long. CDR1 and CDR2 from the germline V gene are MNHEY and SMNVEV (reference sequence). With duration under 3 months, ophthalmopathy was active: Clinical Activity Score at least 3, NOSPECS at least 4. Every diagnosis used clinical symptoms, serum thyroxine and TRAb, thyroid ultrasound and orbital computed tomography.

Sequenced: blood. This clonotype was sampled from a woman aged 60-75 years with Graves' ophthalmopathy. The chain combines TRBV27 with TRBJ1-4, with TRBD1 matching over 7 bases. The CDR3 DNA follows: TGTGCCAGCACACAGGGGCGAAATGAAAAACTGTTTTTT. It translates to CASTQGRNEKLFF. The variable domain in full, completed from reference TRBV27 and TRBJ1-4, reads EAQVTQNPRYLITVTGKKLTVTCSQNMNHEYMSWYRQDPGLGLRQIYYSMNVEVTDKGDVPEGYKVSRKEKRNFPLILESPSPNQTSLYFCASTQGRNEKLFFGSGTQLSVL.